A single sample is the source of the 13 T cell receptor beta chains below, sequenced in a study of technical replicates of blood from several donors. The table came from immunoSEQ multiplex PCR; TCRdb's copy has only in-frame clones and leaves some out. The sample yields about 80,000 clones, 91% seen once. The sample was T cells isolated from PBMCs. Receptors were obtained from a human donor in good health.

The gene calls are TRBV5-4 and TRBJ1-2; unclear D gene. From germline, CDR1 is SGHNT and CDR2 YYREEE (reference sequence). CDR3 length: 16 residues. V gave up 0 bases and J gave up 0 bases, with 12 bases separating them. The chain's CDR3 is CASSLGLRNSNYGYTF. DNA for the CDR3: TGTGCCAGCAGCTTGGGACTACGAAATTCTAACTATGGCTACACCTTC.

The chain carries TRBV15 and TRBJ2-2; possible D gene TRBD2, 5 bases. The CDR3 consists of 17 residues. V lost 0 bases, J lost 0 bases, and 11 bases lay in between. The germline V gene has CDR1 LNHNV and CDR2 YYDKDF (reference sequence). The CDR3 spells CATSRDRGRANTGELFF. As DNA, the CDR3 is TGTGCCACCAGCAGAGATCGCGGGCGCGCGAACACCGGGGAGCTGTTTTTT. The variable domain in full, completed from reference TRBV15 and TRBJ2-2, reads DAMVIQNPRYQVTQFGKPVTLSCSQTLNHNVMYWYQQKSSQAPKLLFHYYDKDFNNEADTPDNFQSRRPNTSFCFLDIRSPGLGDTAMYLCATSRDRGRANTGELFFGEGSRLTVL.

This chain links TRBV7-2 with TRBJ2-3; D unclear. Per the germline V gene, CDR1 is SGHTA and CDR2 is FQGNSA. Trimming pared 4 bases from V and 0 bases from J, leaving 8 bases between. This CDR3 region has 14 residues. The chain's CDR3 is CASSYSTSTDTQYF. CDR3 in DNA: TGTGCCAGCAGCTATTCCACTAGCACAGATACGCAGTATTTT. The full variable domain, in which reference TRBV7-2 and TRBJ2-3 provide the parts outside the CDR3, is GAGVSQSPSNKVTEKGKDVELRCDPISGHTALYWYRQSLGQGLEFLIYFQGNSAPDKSGLPSDRFSAERTGGSVSTLTIQRTQQEDSAVYLCASSYSTSTDTQYFGPGTRLTVL.

CDR3 DNA sequence: TGTGCCAGCAGCTTAGGGGCACCTTATAGCAATCAGCCCCAGCATTTT. It translates to CASSLGAPYSNQPQHF. The chain couples TRBV7-2 to TRBJ1-5; D gene ambiguous. The CDR3 consists of 16 residues. Germline V gene lookup returns CDR1 SGHTA and CDR2 FQGNSA. V was pared by 1 base and J by 0 bases, with 10 bases between.

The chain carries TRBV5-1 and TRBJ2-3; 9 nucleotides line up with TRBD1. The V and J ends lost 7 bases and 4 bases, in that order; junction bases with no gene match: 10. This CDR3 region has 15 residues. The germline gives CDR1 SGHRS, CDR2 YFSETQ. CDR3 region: CASQPGQGFSDTQYF. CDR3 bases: TGCGCCAGCCAACCGGGACAGGGATTTTCAGATACGCAGTATTTT.

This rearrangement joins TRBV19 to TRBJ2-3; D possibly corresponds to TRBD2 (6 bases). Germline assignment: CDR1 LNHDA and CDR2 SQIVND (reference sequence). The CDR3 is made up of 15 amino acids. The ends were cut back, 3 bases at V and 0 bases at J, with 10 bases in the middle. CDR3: CASSIGGTSTDTQYF. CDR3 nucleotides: TGTGCCAGTAGTATTGGCGGGACTAGCACAGATACGCAGTATTTT.

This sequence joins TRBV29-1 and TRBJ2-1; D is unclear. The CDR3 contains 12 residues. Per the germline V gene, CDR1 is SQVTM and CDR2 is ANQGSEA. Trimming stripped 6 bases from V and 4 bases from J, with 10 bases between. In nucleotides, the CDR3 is TGCAGCGTACTTACAGCTTACAATGAGCAGTTCTTC. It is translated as CSVLTAYNEQFF.

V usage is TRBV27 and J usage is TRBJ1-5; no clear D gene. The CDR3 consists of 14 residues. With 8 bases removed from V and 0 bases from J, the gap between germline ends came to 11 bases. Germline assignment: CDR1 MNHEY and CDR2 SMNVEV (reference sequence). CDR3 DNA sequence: TGTGCCAGCTCTGACATCAATAGCAATCAGCCCCAGCATTTT. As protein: CASSDINSNQPQHF.

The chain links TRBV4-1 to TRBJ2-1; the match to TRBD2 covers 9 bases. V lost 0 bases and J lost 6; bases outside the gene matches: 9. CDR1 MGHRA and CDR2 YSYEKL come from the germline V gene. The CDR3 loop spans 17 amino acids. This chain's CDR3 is CASSQDPVAGAFNEQFF. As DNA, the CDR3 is TGCGCCAGCAGCCAAGATCCCGTAGCGGGGGCATTCAATGAGCAGTTCTTC.

This CDR3 is CASSLYPGTRGNEQFF. In nucleotides, the CDR3 is TGTGCCAGCAGCTTATATCCCGGGACTAGGGGAAATGAGCAGTTCTTC. The J gene is TRBJ2-1, the V gene TRBV7-3, with 8 bases fitting TRBD2. J was trimmed by 7 bases and V by 2 bases; bases with no gene match: 10. The CDR3 is 16 amino acids. The germline V gene encodes CDR1 SGHTA and CDR2 FQGTGA.

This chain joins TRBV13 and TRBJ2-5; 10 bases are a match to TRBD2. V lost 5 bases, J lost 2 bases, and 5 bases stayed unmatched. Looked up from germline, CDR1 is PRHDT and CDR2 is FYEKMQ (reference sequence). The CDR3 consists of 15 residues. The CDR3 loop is CASSQWTSGQETQYF. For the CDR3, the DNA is TGTGCCAGCAGCCAATGGACTAGCGGTCAAGAGACCCAGTACTTC.

The CDR3 region is CASSLEDSADSYNEQFF. CDR3 sequence (DNA): TGTGCCAGCAGCCTAGAGGATTCAGCGGACTCCTACAATGAGCAGTTCTTC. V is TRBV9 and J is TRBJ2-1, with D perhaps matching TRBD2 (5 bases). Trimming took 4 bases from V and 0 from J, leaving 17 bases between them. The CDR3 contains 17 residues. Germline CDR1 is SGDLS and CDR2 is YYNGEE.

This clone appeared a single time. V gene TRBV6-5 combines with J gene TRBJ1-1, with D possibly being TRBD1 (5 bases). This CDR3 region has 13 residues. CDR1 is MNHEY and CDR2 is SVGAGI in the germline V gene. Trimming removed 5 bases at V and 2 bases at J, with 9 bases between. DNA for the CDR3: TGTGCCAGCAGTATGACAGTTAACACTGAAGCTTTCTTT. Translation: CASSMTVNTEAFF.